This TCR beta chain was sequenced in a study of shared clonotypes between healthy human individuals. The V end lost 3 bases, the J end lost 10 bases, and 18 bases lay between the germline ends. In germline, CDR1 is KGHSH, CDR2 LQKENI. This CDR3 is 14 amino acids long. Generated by immunoSEQ multiplex PCR, the TCRdb table keeps only in-frame clones and is missing some. The sample carries about 1 million clones, approximately 70% recorded once. This receptor was obtained from a man aged 18 to 29 in good health. The sample comprised memory CD4+ T cells sorted from blood. Stated subset: CD45RA-negative fraction. V usage is TRBV18 and J usage is TRBJ1-2, with a tentative D call TRBD1 (5 bases). DNA for the CDR3: TGTGCCAGCTCACCGGGTTTAACAGGCTCTGACTACACCTTC. It specifies CASSPGLTGSDYTF.